The sequence of this T cell receptor (beta chain) was determined in a study of blood T cell repertoires in COVID-19. As for the study in general: Acute and convalescent COVID-19 samples came from the United States, Italy and Spain. Sample material is recorded as cDNA or gDNA derived from T cells, B-cell-depleted T cells, or PBMCs.

Per the original methods: It was from reference gene primer amplification that nucleated cell counts were estimated. Sequencing was performed with immunoSEQ multiplex PCR; in TCRdb, only in-frame clones are kept and a portion is missing. V and J calls plus clone size are reproduced from that table; the DNA served to infer D and trimming. The sample yields fewer than 110,000 clones, 85% seen once. This CDR3 spans 15 amino acids. V dropped 11 bases and J dropped 8; count of bases not matched to a gene: 14. Germline loops: CDR1 LGHDT, CDR2 YNNKEL (reference sequence). Input material: peripheral blood. V usage is TRBV3-1 (or the pseudogene TRBV3-2) and J usage is TRBJ1-6; 8 bases map to TRBD1. The sequence was obtained from a woman in her 70s with active or convalescent COVID-19. CDR3 sequence: CAPLGIAGGHSPLHF. CDR3 in DNA: TGTGCCCCCCTTGGTATAGCAGGGGGCCATTCACCCCTCCACTTT.